This entry concerns a single TCR beta chain. Reverse transcribed after extraction, RNA yielded cDNA as the sequencing template. Using immunoSEQ multiplex PCR, the repertoire was profiled, and TCRdb retains in-frame clones only, with some absent. This table holds 150,000 to 200,000 clones, 50% to 70% found once. This specimen belongs to a study of CD8+ T cells in alopecia areata. V was pared by 3 bases and J by 3 bases, with 11 bases between. Looked up from germline, CDR1 is SGHAT and CDR2 is FQDESV (reference sequence). The CDR3 is 15 residues long. Treatment defined: oral pan-JAK inhibitor, 5-10 mg twice daily.

Material: CD4+ T cells sorted from blood, obtained at week 49, from a patient treated with tofacitinib. The genes are TRBV11-1 and TRBJ2-2, with D hard to call. This TCR came from a human donor with alopecia areata. The CDR3 region is CASSLDRSYTGELFF. The CDR3 bases are TGTGCCAGCAGCTTGGACCGATCTTACACCGGGGAGCTGTTTTTT.